Listed here is a single TCR beta chain. Germline CDR1 and CDR2: SNHLY and FYNNEI. The CDR3 is made up of 12 amino acids. Trimming stripped 4 bases from V and 4 bases from J, with 8 bases between. The source of the sample is a study of Ad26.COV2.S vaccination and SARS-CoV-2 variants. Some clones are missing from TCRdb's copy, which holds only in-frame ones; the method was immunoSEQ multiplex PCR. This sample has approximately 500,000 clones, with about 83% found just once. Specified treatment: some 20 received Ad26.COV2.S at low or high dose, single or two shots; 5 received placebo; per-sample allocation not given. The study sampled participants on day 63 after the first vaccine or placebo injection.

This receptor was identified in a person aged 18 to 59 who received the Ad26.COV2.S COVID-19 vaccine or a placebo. The sequences come from peripheral blood, collected in a trial of Ad26.COV2.S vaccine versus placebo. The V gene is TRBV2, the J gene TRBJ2-7, with a tentative D call TRBD1 (5 bases). CDR3 residues: CASSGGSYEQYF. The DNA for the CDR3 is TGTGCCAGCAGTGGGGGCAGTTACGAGCAGTACTTC.